The 27 T cell receptor beta chains reported below all come from one sample, sequenced in a study of cytomegalovirus exposure and HLA in healthy donors. The PCR made use of 60 Vbeta and 13 Jbeta primers. Data came from immunoSEQ multiplex PCR; TCRdb stores just in-frame clones and leaves some out. This sample has about 140,000 clones, with roughly four fifths found just once. Sequenced: PBMCs. The receptor set was obtained from a man aged 18 to 35 in good health and CMV-seropositive.

This rearrangement joins TRBV7-2 to TRBJ2-2; 15 bases fit TRBD2. The length of the CDR3 is 17 residues. V lost 3 bases and J lost 4; bases outside the gene matches: 3. Germline loops: CDR1 SGHTA, CDR2 FQGNSA. CDR3 in DNA: TGTGCCAGCAGCTTGCCGGGACTAGCGGGAGGCACCGGGGAGCTGTTTTTT. It codes for CASSLPGLAGGTGELFF.

This chain connects TRBV2 to TRBJ2-5; a weak D match, TRBD2 (7 bases). The CDR3 covers 14 residues. V lost 7 bases and J lost 1, with 13 bases in between. Germline values: CDR1 SNHLY, CDR2 FYNNEI. CDR3 in amino acids: CASTLGGAQETQYF. CDR3 sequence (DNA): TGTGCCAGCACCCTGGGGGGGGCCCAAGAGACCCAGTACTTC.

The chain has TRBV4-1 and TRBJ2-6, with TRBD2 matching over 8 bases. From germline, CDR1 is MGHRA and CDR2 YSYEKL. The CDR3 loop spans 16 amino acids. The V and J ends lost 1 base and 2 bases, in that order; junction bases with no gene match: 1. CDR3 sequence (DNA): TGCGCCAGCAGCCAAGTCGGGGGGGCTGGGGCCAACGTCCTGACTTTC. It yields the protein CASSQVGGAGANVLTF.

The chain has TRBV11-1 and TRBJ2-7, with D possibly matching TRBD2 (5 bases). The V end was cut by 5 bases, the J end by 7 bases, with 15 bases between. Germline CDR1 is SGHAT and CDR2 is FQDESV (reference sequence). This CDR3 comprises 13 residues. CDR3 loop: CASSHPRRGEQYF. CDR3 bases: TGTGCCAGCAGCCATCCCCGCCGGGGAGAGCAGTACTTC.

This clone was counted a few times. The chain combines TRBV7-9 with TRBJ2-3; 10 nucleotides agree with TRBD2. CDR3 length: 17 amino acids. The germline V gene encodes CDR1 SEHNR and CDR2 FQNEAQ (reference sequence). J was trimmed by 2 bases and V by 3 bases; bases with no gene match: 8. The CDR3 protein is CASSFGPLAGVTDTQYF. Written as DNA, the CDR3 is TGTGCCAGCAGCTTTGGCCCCCTAGCGGGAGTCACAGATACGCAGTATTTT.

The chain has TRBV7-9 and TRBJ2-5, with 15 bases that match TRBD2. This CDR3 comprises 19 residues. Trimming removed 2 bases from V and 1 base from J; junction bases left unmatched: 8. CDR1 is SEHNR, CDR2 FQNEAQ, per germline (reference sequence). The CDR3 DNA is TGTGCCAGCAGCTTACCCTGGACTAGCGGGAGGGAGTCCCAAGAGACCCAGTACTTC. Protein product: CASSLPWTSGRESQETQYF. The whole variable domain, remainder taken from reference TRBV7-9 and TRBJ2-5, is DTGVSQNPRHKITKRGQNVTFRCDPISEHNRLYWYRQTLGQGPEFLTYFQNEAQLEKSRLLSDRFSAERPKGSFSTLEIQRTEQGDSAMYLCASSLPWTSGRESQETQYFGPGTRLLVL.

This chain uses TRBV28 with TRBJ1-4; possible D gene TRBD1, 6 bases. Germline CDR1 reads MDHEN; CDR2 reads SYDVKM. Trimming took off 7 bases at V and 3 bases at J, with 15 bases between the two ends. The CDR3 extends over 15 amino acids. CDR3 sequence reads: CASIPAAGANEKLFF. Written as DNA, the CDR3 is TGTGCCAGCATTCCAGCGGCAGGGGCTAATGAAAAACTGTTTTTT.

The chain couples TRBV28 to TRBJ2-5, with D tentatively TRBD2 (7 bases). Gene TRBJ2-7 matches the end of the DNA better, so the J call may be wrong. The V gene's germline CDR1 is MDHEN and CDR2 SYDVKM. This CDR3 is 13 amino acids long. The chain's CDR3 is CASRSFGGAEQYF. The CDR3 region has the DNA TGTGCCAGCAGAAGTTTTGGGGGGGCCGAGCAGTACTTC.

J is TRBJ2-6 and V is TRBV5-1, with 7 bases matching TRBD1. The CDR3 runs 14 residues. Germline V lookup: CDR1 SGHRS, CDR2 YFSETQ. V was clipped by 0 bases and J by 8 bases; unmatched bases: 2. The CDR3 coding sequence is TGCGCCAGCAGCTTGGGACAGGGACCCAACGTCCTGACTTTC. This translates into CASSLGQGPNVLTF.

The genes are TRBV14 and TRBJ2-7; the match to TRBD1 covers 8 bases. Looked up from germline, CDR1 is SGHDN and CDR2 is FVKESK. The CDR3 spans 15 residues. V dropped 4 bases and J dropped 4; count of bases not matched to a gene: 9. CDR3: CASSPGTGWGYEQYF. The CDR3, as DNA: TGTGCCAGCAGCCCCGGGACAGGATGGGGATACGAGCAGTACTTC. Full variable domain (remainder filled in from reference TRBV14 and TRBJ2-7): EAGVTQFPSHSVIEKGQTVTLRCDPISGHDNLYWYRRVMGKEIKFLLHFVKESKQDESGMPNNRFLAERTGGTYSTLKVQPAELEDSGVYFCASSPGTGWGYEQYFGPGTRLTVT.

V gene TRBV5-1 combines with J gene TRBJ2-2; TRBD2 agrees at 11 bases. Germline values: CDR1 SGHRS, CDR2 YFSETQ. The CDR3 extends over 16 amino acids. V dropped 5 bases and J dropped 2; count of bases not matched to a gene: 5. The CDR3 spells CASRVTSGANTGELFF. CDR3 coding DNA: TGCGCCAGCAGAGTGACTAGCGGGGCCAACACCGGGGAGCTGTTTTTT. Supplemented by reference TRBV5-1 and TRBJ2-2, the full variable domain reads KAGVTQTPRYLIKTRGQQVTLSCSPISGHRSVSWYQQTPGQGLQFLFEYFSETQRNKGNFPGRFSGRQFSNSRSEMNVSTLELGDSALYLCASRVTSGANTGELFFGEGSRLTVL.

This chain links TRBV6-6 with TRBJ2-7, with D perhaps matching TRBD1 (6 bases). The CDR3 consists of 16 residues. Deletions cut 0 bases from V and 1 base from J, with 13 bases between. Looked up from germline, CDR1 is MNHNY and CDR2 is SVGAGI (reference sequence). This CDR3 reads CASSYSVRGGSYEQYF. The CDR3 DNA reads TGTGCCAGCAGTTACTCGGTGAGAGGGGGTTCCTACGAGCAGTACTTC.

The CDR3 region is CASSEARGGADTQYF. Here the CDR3 DNA reads TGTGCCAGCAGTGAAGCGCGAGGGGGCGCAGATACGCAGTATTTT. The chain has TRBV6-1 and TRBJ2-3, with 7 bases aligning to TRBD1. Germline CDR1 and CDR2: MNHNS and SASEGT. CDR3 length: 15 residues. V shed 0 bases, J shed 4 bases, and the junction held 4 bases outside the gene matches.

Details on this clone: The sample holds other DNA sequences that translate to the same CDR3. This chain links TRBV2 with TRBJ1-1, with a weak D call TRBD1 (5 bases). Germline loops: CDR1 SNHLY, CDR2 FYNNEI. This CDR3 region has 13 residues. V was clipped by 6 bases and J by 1 base, with 9 bases between them. In nucleotides, the CDR3 is TGTGCCAGCAGCGACGACAGGAACACTGAAGCTTTCTTT. As protein: CASSDDRNTEAFF.

This chain joins TRBV4-2 and TRBJ2-5, with 8 bases matching TRBD2. There are 16 residues in the CDR3. Trimming at V came to 2 bases and at J to 2 bases, leaving 7 bases not matched to a gene. Germline CDR1 is LGHNA and CDR2 is YNFKEQ. The CDR3 spells CASSQPGGTTQETQYF. The DNA for the CDR3 is TGTGCCAGCAGCCAACCGGGGGGGACGACTCAAGAGACCCAGTACTTC.

This clone was observed a single time. J is TRBJ1-1 and V is TRBV6-1; D not resolved. Germline V gene sequence: CDR1 MNHNS, CDR2 SASEGT. The ends were cut back, 11 bases at V and 5 bases at J, with 18 bases in the middle. The CDR3 sequence is 13 residues long. CDR3 loop: CARVLRRGTEAFF. CDR3 coding DNA: TGTGCCCGGGTCCTTCGGCGGGGAACTGAAGCTTTCTTT.

The chain has TRBV19 and TRBJ1-3, with D possibly being TRBD1 (6 bases). Trimming pared 7 bases from V and 4 bases from J, leaving 17 bases between. Looked up from germline, CDR1 is LNHDA and CDR2 is SQIVND (reference sequence). The CDR3 totals 15 residues. The CDR3 is CASTEGQTWGNTIYF. CDR3 coding DNA: TGTGCCAGTACCGAAGGACAGACGTGGGGAAACACCATATATTTT.

The chain links TRBV4-1 to TRBJ2-1; 12 bases are shared with TRBD2. The junction had 7 bases not matched to a gene; V was cut back by 4 bases and J by 3 bases. There are 17 residues in the CDR3. CDR1 MGHRA and CDR2 YSYEKL come from the germline V gene. The CDR3 bases are TGCGCCAGCAGCCCAATGACTAGCGGGAGCGGCTACAATGAGCAGTTCTTC. Translating it yields CASSPMTSGSGYNEQFF.

The gene calls are TRBV19 and TRBJ2-7; TRBD2 matches 14 bases. Germline CDR1 reads LNHDA; CDR2 reads SQIVND (reference sequence). Germline trimming cut 5 bases from V and 5 bases from J; bases unmatched to any gene: 11. The CDR3 spans 17 residues. CDR3 amino acids: CASSEGRGLAGVHEQYF. In DNA, the CDR3 is TGTGCCAGTAGTGAGGGGAGGGGACTAGCGGGAGTCCACGAGCAGTACTTC.

The gene calls are TRBV28 and TRBJ2-5, with D perhaps TRBD1 (5 bases). The CDR3 totals 14 residues. Germline lookup yields CDR1 MDHEN and CDR2 SYDVKM. Trimming left V 7 bases short and J 0 bases short, with 12 bases between. The DNA for the CDR3 is TGTGCCAGCACCAAAGACAGAAACCAAGAGACCCAGTACTTC. Its protein is CASTKDRNQETQYF.

The table lists this clone with a count of one. J is TRBJ1-2 and V is TRBV19; D is perhaps TRBD1 (6 bases). The CDR3 length is 17 residues. V was clipped by 1 base and J by 6 bases, with 21 bases between them. Germline V gene sequence: CDR1 LNHDA, CDR2 SQIVND (reference sequence). In DNA form, the CDR3 reads TGTGCCAGTAGTATAGTCCGACAGGCCGGAACGGTGAATGGCTACACCTTC. Encoded protein: CASSIVRQAGTVNGYTF.

The chain links TRBV18 to TRBJ1-2, with D possibly matching TRBD1 (6 bases). Germline assignment: CDR1 KGHSH and CDR2 LQKENI. The CDR3 runs to 17 residues. V was trimmed by 0 bases and J by 8 bases, leaving 22 bases between them. CDR3 loop: CASSPPEVRGGRRGYTF. The CDR3 DNA reads TGTGCCAGCTCACCACCAGAGGTCAGGGGAGGGAGACGAGGCTACACCTTC.

V and J are TRBV5-1 and TRBJ1-1, with D maybe TRBD1 (5 bases). In germline, CDR1 is SGHRS, CDR2 YFSETQ. This CDR3 region has 14 residues. The V end lost 6 bases, the J end lost 0 bases, and 12 bases lay between the germline ends. CDR3: CASTWGLMNTEAFF. In DNA form, the CDR3 reads TGCGCCAGCACTTGGGGCCTGATGAACACTGAAGCTTTCTTT.

This clone was seen a single time. This sequence joins TRBV5-6 and TRBJ2-7, with 8 nucleotides matching TRBD1. Trimming cost V 0 bases and J 1 base; bases outside gene matches: 6. From germline, CDR1 is SGHDT and CDR2 YYEEEE. The CDR3 loop spans 16 amino acids. The chain's CDR3 is CASSLGGQVLSYEQYF. In nucleotides, the CDR3 is TGTGCCAGCAGCTTGGGGGGACAGGTGCTTTCCTACGAGCAGTACTTC.

The chain joins TRBV18 to TRBJ2-1; TRBD1 agrees at 11 bases. There are 14 residues in the CDR3. Trimming removed 2 bases from V and 9 bases from J; junction bases left unmatched: 3. Germline CDR1 and CDR2: KGHSH and LQKENI. The CDR3: CASSPGQGAIEQFF. The CDR3, as DNA: TGTGCCAGCTCACCAGGACAGGGGGCGATTGAGCAGTTCTTC.

This clone was detected a few times. Here the CDR3 reads CASSQTTHSSYNEQFF. In DNA, the CDR3 is TGTGCCAGCAGCCAAACGACCCACAGCTCCTACAATGAGCAGTTCTTC. The V gene is TRBV4-2, the J gene TRBJ2-1; D uncertain. Trimming shortened V by 2 bases and J by 0 bases, and 11 bases separated the two germline ends. The CDR3 spans 16 residues. Germline CDR1 LGHNA, CDR2 YNFKEQ.

This clone was found once. The chain links TRBV5-1 to TRBJ1-1; TRBD1 matches 9 bases. CDR1 and CDR2 (germline): SGHRS, YFSETQ. J gave up 1 base and V 8 bases, and 6 bases lay outside the gene matches. The CDR3 loop spans 14 amino acids. The CDR3, as DNA: TGCGCCAGTGAGACAGGGGGTTGGAACACTGAAGCTTTCTTT. Encoded protein: CASETGGWNTEAFF.